This TCR beta chain was identified in a study of Ad26.COV2.S vaccination and SARS-CoV-2 variants. General study points: Spike-specific responses of CD8+ and CD4+ T cells were reported to display substantial breadth after vaccination. Responses of T cells in total may have been underestimated by the TCR breadth and depth analyses.

Sequencing was performed with immunoSEQ multiplex PCR; in TCRdb, only in-frame clones are kept and a portion is missing. The table shows 300,000 to 350,000 clones, with roughly 90% occurring only once. Indicated treatment: some 19 received Ad26.COV2.S at low or high dose, single or two shots; several received placebo; per-sample allocation not given. All samples were drawn on day 63, counting from the first vaccine or placebo injection. It was Wuhan-strain SARS-CoV-2 spike that the Ad26 vaccine vector expressed. This clone has more than one count but fewer than ten. Antigen: not known. The TCR sequence derives from a person between 18 and 65 years old who received the Ad26.COV2.S COVID-19 vaccine or a placebo. Sequenced here: peripheral blood, sampled in a trial of Ad26.COV2.S vaccine versus placebo.

The CDR3 DNA follows: TGTGCCAGCAGCCTACAGGGGGCCGGCAATCAGCCCCAGCATTTT. Translating it yields CASSLQGAGNQPQHF. The V and J genes are TRBV7-2 and TRBJ1-5; 9 bases are shared with TRBD1. Germline CDR1 and CDR2: SGHTA and FQGNSA. The J segment lost 2 bases and the V segment lost 5 bases, leaving 4 bases of the junction unmatched. The CDR3 consists of 15 residues.